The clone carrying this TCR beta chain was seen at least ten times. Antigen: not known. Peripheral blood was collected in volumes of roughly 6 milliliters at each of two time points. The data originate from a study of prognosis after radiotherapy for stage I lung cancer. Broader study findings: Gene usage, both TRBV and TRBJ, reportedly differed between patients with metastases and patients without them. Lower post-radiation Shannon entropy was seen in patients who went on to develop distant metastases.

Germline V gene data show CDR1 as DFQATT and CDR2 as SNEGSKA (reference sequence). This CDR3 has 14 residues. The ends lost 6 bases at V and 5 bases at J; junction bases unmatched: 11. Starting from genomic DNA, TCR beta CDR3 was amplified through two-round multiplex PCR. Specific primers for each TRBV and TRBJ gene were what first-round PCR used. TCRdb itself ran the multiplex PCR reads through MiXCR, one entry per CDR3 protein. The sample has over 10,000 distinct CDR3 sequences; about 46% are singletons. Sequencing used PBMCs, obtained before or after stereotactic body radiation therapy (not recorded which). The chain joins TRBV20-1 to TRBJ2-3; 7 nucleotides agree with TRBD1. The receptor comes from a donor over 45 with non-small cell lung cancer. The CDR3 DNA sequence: TGCAGTGCAACCACTACAGGGGTGGTAGATACGCAGTATTTT. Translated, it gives CSATTTGVVDTQYF.